This passage covers 15 T cell receptor beta chains from one sample sequenced in a study of blood T cell repertoires in COVID-19. Clones were read by immunoSEQ multiplex PCR, and TCRdb kept only the in-frame ones, dropping some. The sample has about 150,000 clones, more than 70% seen once; the top ten hold roughly 3.1%. Source material: peripheral blood. These TCRs come from a man in his fifties or sixties with acute or convalescent COVID-19.

The gene calls are TRBV7-8 and TRBJ2-1; 7 bases map to TRBD1. This CDR3 region has 16 residues. Germline assignment: CDR1 SGHVS and CDR2 FQNEAQ. V dropped 5 bases and J dropped 6; count of bases not matched to a gene: 13. CDR3 DNA: TGTGCCAGCAGCCGTTCCGGGAACGCAGGGGGCAATGAGCAGTTCTTC. This gives the protein CASSRSGNAGGNEQFF.

This clone was picked up one time. The chain employs TRBV10-1 and TRBJ2-1, with TRBD2 matching over 9 bases. J was trimmed by 9 bases and V by 2 bases; bases with no gene match: 11. The germline V gene has CDR1 WNHNN and CDR2 SYGVQD (reference sequence). CDR3 size: 16 residues. The DNA of the CDR3 is TGCGCCAGCAGTGAGAAGGCGGGGGGGCCGGCGGGTGAGCAGTTCTTC. This translates into CASSEKAGGPAGEQFF.

The CDR3 sequence: CASSSTHPGVGNSPLHF. In DNA form, the CDR3 reads TGTGCCAGCAGCTCCACTCATCCAGGGGTAGGTAATTCACCCCTCCACTTT. The J gene is TRBJ1-6, the V gene TRBV11-2; possible D gene TRBD1, 6 bases. This CDR3 has 17 amino acids. CDR1 and CDR2 from the germline V gene are SGHAT and FQNNGV. The V end lost 4 bases, the J end lost 6 bases, and 19 bases lay between the germline ends.

CDR3 nucleotide sequence: TGTGCCAGCAGCCGACTAGCGGGGGTTACCGGGGAGCTGTTTTTT. It codes for CASSRLAGVTGELFF. The rearrangement joins TRBV6-2 or TRBV6-3 to TRBJ2-2; the match to TRBD2 covers 12 bases. CDR1 is MNHEY and CDR2 is SVGEGT in the germline V gene. V lost 6 bases, J lost 5 bases, and 4 bases stayed unmatched. This CDR3 is 15 amino acids long.

The chain combines TRBV6-5 with TRBJ1-4, with D possibly being TRBD1 (6 bases). CDR3 length: 14 residues. The V and J ends lost 6 bases and 5 bases respectively, with 13 bases between them. Germline CDR1 MNHEY, CDR2 SVGAGI. As DNA, the CDR3 is TGTGCCAGCAGCTATTGGGGGGGCAATGAAAAACTGTTTTTT. Translating it yields CASSYWGGNEKLFF.

This chain connects TRBV4-3 to TRBJ1-4, with 8 bases aligning to TRBD1. Germline V gene lookup returns CDR1 LGHNA and CDR2 YSLEER. This CDR3 region has 16 residues. Trimming at V came to 5 bases and at J to 7 bases, leaving 12 bases not matched to a gene. CDR3 sequence: CASSTKGGTGTEKLFF. CDR3 bases: TGCGCCAGCAGCACAAAAGGGGGGACAGGAACTGAAAAACTGTTTTTT.

The J gene is TRBJ1-3, the V gene TRBV2; D gene ambiguous. Germline CDR1 SNHLY, CDR2 FYNNEI. This CDR3 comprises 18 residues. V was clipped by 5 bases and J by 1 base, with 21 bases between them. The CDR3 DNA reads TGTGCCAGCAGTATTTCGTTCGGTGTTGGCGGGTCTGGAAACACCATATATTTT. Translating it yields CASSISFGVGGSGNTIYF. Filled out from reference TRBV2 and TRBJ1-3, the complete variable domain reads EPEVTQTPSHQVTQMGQEVILRCVPISNHLYFYWYRQILGQKVEFLVSFYNNEISEKSEIFDDQFSVERPDGSNFTLKIRSTKLEDSAMYFCASSISFGVGGSGNTIYFGEGSWLTVV.

In its sample, this clone was seen once. This chain connects TRBV7-3 to TRBJ1-5; weak D call: TRBD1 (6 bases). Per germline, CDR1 SGHTA and CDR2 FQGTGA. The CDR3 totals 18 residues. Trimming removed 7 bases at V and 2 bases at J, with 24 bases between. The CDR3 bases are TGTGCCAGCACCAAAAGGCCGTGGACAGAATGCGGCAATCAGCCCCAGCATTTT. Translating gives CASTKRPWTECGNQPQHF.

The V call is TRBV19, the J call TRBJ1-1; D call uncertain. The germline gives CDR1 LNHDA, CDR2 SQIVND (reference sequence). V was pared by 7 bases and J by 2 bases, with 14 bases between. The CDR3 sequence is 14 residues long. The CDR3 DNA reads as TGTGCCAGTATCGCCGGTGGTCGCAACACTGAAGCTTTCTTT. This gives the protein CASIAGGRNTEAFF.

The V call is TRBV10-3, the J call TRBJ1-6; D is possibly TRBD1 (5 bases). V was shortened by 9 bases and J by 6 bases, with 12 bases between the two germline ends. Looked up from germline, CDR1 is ENHRY and CDR2 is SYGVKD. The CDR3 consists of 13 residues. The CDR3 loop is CAMAPQGNSPLHF. CDR3 nucleotide sequence: TGTGCCATGGCGCCCCAGGGTAATTCACCCCTCCACTTT.

The chain has TRBV27 and TRBJ2-1; TRBD1 aligns across 9 bases. The CDR3 sequence is 14 residues long. Trimming cost V 3 bases and J 9 bases; bases outside gene matches: 6. Per the germline V gene, CDR1 is MNHEY and CDR2 is SMNVEV (reference sequence). CDR3 region: CASSLGQGLGEQFF. The CDR3 DNA follows: TGTGCCAGCAGTTTGGGACAGGGTCTTGGTGAGCAGTTCTTC.

This chain links TRBV5-1 with TRBJ2-2, with D perhaps matching TRBD2 (5 bases). The CDR3 is 16 residues long. CDR1 is SGHRS and CDR2 is YFSETQ in the germline V gene. Trimming took off 4 bases at V and 5 bases at J, with 18 bases between the two ends. DNA of the CDR3: TGCGCCAGCAGCCCCGGTGAGGGTATGGGGACCGGGGAGCTGTTTTTT. Amino acids: CASSPGEGMGTGELFF.

This clone occurred once. The chain couples TRBV4-1 to TRBJ2-7; 7 bases are shared with TRBD1. This CDR3 has 16 amino acids. Germline assignment: CDR1 MGHRA and CDR2 YSYEKL. The junction had 8 bases not matched to a gene; V was cut back by 1 base and J by 2 bases. CDR3 nucleotide sequence: TGCGCCAGCAGCCAAGGGTTCTCAGGGGGTGCCTACGAGCAGTACTTC. It codes for CASSQGFSGGAYEQYF.

V and J are TRBV4-2 and TRBJ2-7, with 7 bases that match TRBD2. Germline loops: CDR1 LGHNA, CDR2 YNFKEQ. The CDR3 runs 15 residues. Germline trimming cut 1 base from V and 1 base from J; bases unmatched to any gene: 4. This CDR3 reads CASSQVGGESYEQYF. CDR3 nucleotide sequence: TGTGCCAGCAGCCAAGTGGGAGGGGAATCCTACGAGCAGTACTTC.

The V and J genes are TRBV3-1 (or the pseudogene TRBV3-2) and TRBJ1-2; no reliable D call. This CDR3 comprises 14 residues. The V and J ends lost 2 bases and 4 bases respectively, with 11 bases between them. Germline values: CDR1 LGHDT, CDR2 YNNKEL (reference sequence). The chain's CDR3 is CASSQRGNPYGYTF. The CDR3 DNA reads as TGTGCCAGCAGCCAACGAGGGAACCCCTATGGCTACACCTTC.